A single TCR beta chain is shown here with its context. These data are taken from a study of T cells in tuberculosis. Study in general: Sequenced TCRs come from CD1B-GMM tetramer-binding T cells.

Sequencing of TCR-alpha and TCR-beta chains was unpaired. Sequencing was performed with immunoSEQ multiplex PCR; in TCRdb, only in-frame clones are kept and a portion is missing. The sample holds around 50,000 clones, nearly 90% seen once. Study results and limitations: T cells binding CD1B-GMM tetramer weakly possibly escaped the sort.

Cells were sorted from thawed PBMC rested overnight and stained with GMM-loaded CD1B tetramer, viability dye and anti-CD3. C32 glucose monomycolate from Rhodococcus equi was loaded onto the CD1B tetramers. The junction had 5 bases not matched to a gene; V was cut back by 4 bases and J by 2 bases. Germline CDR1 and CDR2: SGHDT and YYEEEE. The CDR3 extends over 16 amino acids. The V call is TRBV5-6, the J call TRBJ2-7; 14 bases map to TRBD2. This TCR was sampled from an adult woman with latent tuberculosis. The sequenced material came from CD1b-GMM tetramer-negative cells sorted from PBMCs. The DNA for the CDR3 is TGTGCCAGCAGCCTGAAGACTAGCGGGAGGGCCTACGAGCAGTACTTC. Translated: CASSLKTSGRAYEQYF.